The rows below give T cell receptor beta chains drawn from one sample of a study of shared clonotypes between healthy human individuals. TCRdb's copy holds only in-frame clones and misses some; the assay was immunoSEQ multiplex PCR. The table lists about 1 million clones, 65% to 75% of them singletons. The sample was memory CD4+ T cells sorted from blood. Receptors were obtained from a man between 18 and 35 years old in good health. Both conserved end residues are part of each CDR3. The D gene is left open where the match is weak. Size is omitted from some rows. Given values are once, few, many or a class for expanded clones.

size,J,V,D,DNA,CDR3
few,TRBJ1-2,TRBV5-1,NA,TGCGCCAGCAGCTTGTCTCGACCAGGCCGGGAAAGGTTCGGCACAAACTATGGCTACACCTTC,CASSLSRPGRERFGTNYGYTF
NA,TRBJ2-5,TRBV2,NA,TGTGCCAGCAGGACAACAGGGCCCCAAGAGACCCAGTACTTC,CASRTTGPQETQYF
NA,TRBJ1-2,TRBV25-1,NA,TGTGCCAGCAGTGGCTACAGGTTGGGGTATGGCTACACCTTC,CASSGYRLGYGYTF
NA,TRBJ1-6,TRBV5-4,NA,TGTGCCAGCAGCTTGGGGCACAGTAATTCACCCCTCCACTTT,CASSLGHSNSPLHF
NA,TRBJ2-7,TRBV28,NA,TGTGCCAGCAGGGAGCAGGCAAACTACGAGCAGTACTTC,CASREQANYEQYF
few,TRBJ2-2,TRBV5-6,TRBD1,TGTGCCAGCAGCTTGGAGGGTTCGGGACAGGGGAAAACCGGGGAGCTGTTTTTT,CASSLEGSGQGKTGELFF
NA,TRBJ1-2,TRBV28,NA,TGTGCCAGCAAGGAGGCCCTGGGTAACTATGGCTACACCTTC,CASKEALGNYGYTF
NA,TRBJ2-5,TRBV14,NA,TGTGCCAGCAGCGGGCTAGTGGGAGAAGAGACCCAGTACTTC,CASSGLVGEETQYF
NA,TRBJ1-2,TRBV10-3,TRBD1,TGTGCCATCAGTGTCGACAGGGGGTCGTATGGCTACACCTTC,CAISVDRGSYGYTF
NA,TRBJ2-7,TRBV15,TRBD2,TGTGCCACCAGCAGGCTAGCGGGCACCTCCTACGAGCAGTACTTC,CATSRLAGTSYEQYF
NA,TRBJ1-2,TRBV5-4,TRBD1,TGTGCCAGCAGCAGTCAGGGGGCGCGGGGCTATGGCTACACCTTC,CASSSQGARGYGYTF
NA,TRBJ2-7,TRBV19,TRBD1,TGTGCCAGTAGTCCCGACAGGGGCCACGAGCAGTACTTC,CASSPDRGHEQYF
NA,TRBJ2-1,TRBV21-1,NA,TGTGCCAGCAGCAAACCGGGAGTTTTCTACAATGAGCAGTTCTTC,CASSKPGVFYNEQFF